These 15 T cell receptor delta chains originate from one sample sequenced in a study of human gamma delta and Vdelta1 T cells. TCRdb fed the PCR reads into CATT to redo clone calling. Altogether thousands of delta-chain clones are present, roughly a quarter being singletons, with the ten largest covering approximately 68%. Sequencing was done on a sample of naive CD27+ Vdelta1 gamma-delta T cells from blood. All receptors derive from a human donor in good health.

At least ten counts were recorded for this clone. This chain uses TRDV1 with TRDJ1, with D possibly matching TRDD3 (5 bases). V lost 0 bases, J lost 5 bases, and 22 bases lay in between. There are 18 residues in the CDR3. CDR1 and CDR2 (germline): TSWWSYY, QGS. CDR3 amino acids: CALGELIFSGGMIDKLIF. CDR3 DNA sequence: TGTGCTCTTGGGGAACTTATCTTCTCCGGCGGGATGATAGATAAACTCATCTTT.

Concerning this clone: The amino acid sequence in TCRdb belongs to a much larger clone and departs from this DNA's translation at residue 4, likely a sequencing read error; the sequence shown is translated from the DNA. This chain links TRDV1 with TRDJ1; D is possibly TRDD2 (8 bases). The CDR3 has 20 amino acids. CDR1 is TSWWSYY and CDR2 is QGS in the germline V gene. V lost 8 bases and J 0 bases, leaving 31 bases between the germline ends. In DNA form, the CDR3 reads TGTGCTCTTAGGGGATCTCTTCCTACGGGGGATTCTGTGTACACCGATAAACTCATCTTT. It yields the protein CALRGSLPTGDSVYTDKLIF.

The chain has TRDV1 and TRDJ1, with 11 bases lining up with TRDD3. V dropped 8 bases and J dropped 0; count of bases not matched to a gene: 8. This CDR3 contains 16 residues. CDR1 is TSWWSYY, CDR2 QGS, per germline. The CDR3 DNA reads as TGTGCTCTTTGGTGGGGGATACGCGGGTACACCGATAAACTCATCTTT. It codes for CALWWGIRGYTDKLIF.

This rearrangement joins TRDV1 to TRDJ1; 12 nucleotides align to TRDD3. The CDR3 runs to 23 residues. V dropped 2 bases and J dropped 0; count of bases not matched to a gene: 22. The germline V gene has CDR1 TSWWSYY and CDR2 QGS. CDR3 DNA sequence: TGTGCTCTTGGGGAAGTTGGGCCTGCCCCCGTACTGGGGGATACCATGCACACCGATAAACTCATCTTT. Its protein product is CALGEVGPAPVLGDTMHTDKLIF.

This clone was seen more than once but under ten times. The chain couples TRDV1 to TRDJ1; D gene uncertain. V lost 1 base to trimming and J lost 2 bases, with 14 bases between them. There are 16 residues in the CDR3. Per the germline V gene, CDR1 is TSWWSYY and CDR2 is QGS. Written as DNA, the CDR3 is TGTGCTCTTGGGGAACGGGCGGGTCCGTTGACCGATAAACTCATCTTT. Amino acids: CALGERAGPLTDKLIF.

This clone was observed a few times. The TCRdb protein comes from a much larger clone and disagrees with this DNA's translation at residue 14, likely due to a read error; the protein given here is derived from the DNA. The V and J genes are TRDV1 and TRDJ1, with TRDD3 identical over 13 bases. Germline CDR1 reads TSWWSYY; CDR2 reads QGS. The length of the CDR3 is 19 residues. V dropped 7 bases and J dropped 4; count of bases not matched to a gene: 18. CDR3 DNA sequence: TGTGCTCTTGCAACGGGGGACTGGGGGATACGGATTTACATCGATAAACTCATCTTT. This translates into CALATGDWGIRIYIDKLIF.

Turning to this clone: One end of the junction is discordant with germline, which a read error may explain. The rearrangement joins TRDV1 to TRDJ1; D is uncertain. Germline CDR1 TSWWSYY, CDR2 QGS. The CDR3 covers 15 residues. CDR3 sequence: CALGGPCLYTDKVIF. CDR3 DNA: TGTGCTCTTGGGGGTCCCTGCCTGTACACCGATAAAGTCATCTTT.

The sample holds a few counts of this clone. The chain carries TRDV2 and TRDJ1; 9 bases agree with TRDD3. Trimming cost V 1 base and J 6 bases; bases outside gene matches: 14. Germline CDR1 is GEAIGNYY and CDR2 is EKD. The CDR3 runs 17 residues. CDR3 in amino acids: CACDTGDTPIPNYKLIF. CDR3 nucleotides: TGTGCCTGTGACACGGGGGATACACCAATCCCGAACTATAAACTCATCTTT.

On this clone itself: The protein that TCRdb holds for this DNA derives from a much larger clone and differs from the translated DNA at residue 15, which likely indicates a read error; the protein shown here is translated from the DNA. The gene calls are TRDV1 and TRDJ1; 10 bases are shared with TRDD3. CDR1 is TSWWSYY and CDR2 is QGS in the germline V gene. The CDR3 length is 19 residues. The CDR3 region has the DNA TGTGCCCTTGGGGCTTATCGTTTGGGGGATACCTGGTACACCAATAAACTCATCTTT. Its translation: CALGAYRLGDTWYTNKLIF.

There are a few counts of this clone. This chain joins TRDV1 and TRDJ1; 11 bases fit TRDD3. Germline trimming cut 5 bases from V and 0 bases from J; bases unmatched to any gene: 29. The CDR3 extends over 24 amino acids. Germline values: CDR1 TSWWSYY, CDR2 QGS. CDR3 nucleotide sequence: TGTGCTCTTGGGCCAATAGGGGCATCACACGGTAGGCTGGGGGATACCAGACACACCGATAAACTCATCTTT. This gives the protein CALGPIGASHGRLGDTRHTDKLIF.

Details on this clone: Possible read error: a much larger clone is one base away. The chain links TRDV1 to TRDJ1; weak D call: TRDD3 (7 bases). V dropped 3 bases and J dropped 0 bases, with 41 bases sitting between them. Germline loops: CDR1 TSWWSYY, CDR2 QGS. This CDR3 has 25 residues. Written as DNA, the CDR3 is TGTGCTCTTGGGGAGAATAGTCCCCTCTCCTACGTGTGGTACAGGGGGATGCTGTACACCGATAAACTCATCTTT. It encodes CALGENSPLSYVWYRGMLYTDKLIF.

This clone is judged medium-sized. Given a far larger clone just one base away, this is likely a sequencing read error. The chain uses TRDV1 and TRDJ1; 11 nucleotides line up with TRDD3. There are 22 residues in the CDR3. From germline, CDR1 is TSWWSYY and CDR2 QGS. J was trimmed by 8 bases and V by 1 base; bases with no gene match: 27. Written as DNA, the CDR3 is TGTGCTCTTGGGGAACCCTACGTATGGGGGATACGCGGTCGGCAAAACAACAACAAACTCATCTTT. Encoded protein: CALGEPYVWGIRGRQNNNKLIF.

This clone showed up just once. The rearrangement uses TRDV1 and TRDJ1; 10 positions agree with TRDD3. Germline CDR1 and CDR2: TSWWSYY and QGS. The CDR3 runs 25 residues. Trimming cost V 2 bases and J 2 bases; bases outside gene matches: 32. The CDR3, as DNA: TGTGCTCTTGGGGAATGTTCCTCCGGCCCGCGGGAAATTACCCTCATACTGGGGGATACCGATAAACTCATCTTT. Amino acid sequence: CALGECSSGPREITLILGDTDKLIF.

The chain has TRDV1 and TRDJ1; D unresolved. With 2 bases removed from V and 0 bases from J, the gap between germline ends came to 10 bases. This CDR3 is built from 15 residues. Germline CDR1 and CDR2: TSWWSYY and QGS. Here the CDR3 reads CALGEFEENTDKLIF. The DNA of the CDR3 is TGTGCTCTTGGGGAATTCGAAGAGAACACCGATAAACTCATCTTT.

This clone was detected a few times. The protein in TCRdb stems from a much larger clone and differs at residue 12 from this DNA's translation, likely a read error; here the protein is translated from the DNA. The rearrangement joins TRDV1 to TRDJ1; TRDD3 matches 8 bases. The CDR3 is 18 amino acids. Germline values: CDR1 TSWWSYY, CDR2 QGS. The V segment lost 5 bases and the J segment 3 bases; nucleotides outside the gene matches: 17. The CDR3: CALGRTSPNWGVPDKLIF. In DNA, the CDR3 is TGTGCTCTTGGGCGAACGAGCCCGAACTGGGGGGTACCCGATAAACTCATCTTT.